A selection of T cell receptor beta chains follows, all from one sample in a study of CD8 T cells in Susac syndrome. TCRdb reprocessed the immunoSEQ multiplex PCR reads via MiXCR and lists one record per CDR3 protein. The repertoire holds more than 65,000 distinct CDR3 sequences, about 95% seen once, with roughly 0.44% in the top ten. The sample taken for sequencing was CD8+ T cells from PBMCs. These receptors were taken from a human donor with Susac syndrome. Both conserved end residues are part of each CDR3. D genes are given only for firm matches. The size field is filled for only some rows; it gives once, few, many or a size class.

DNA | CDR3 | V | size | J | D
TGCAGCGTTGTTTTGAGCTCCTACGAGCAGTACTTC | CSVVLSSYEQYF | TRBV29-1 | . | TRBJ2-7 | .
TGTGCCAGCAGCCAAAACCCCTCGTTATTATCCTATGGCTACACCTTC | CASSQNPSLLSYGYTF | TRBV3-1 | . | TRBJ1-2 | .
TGCAGTGCCAGTGGGTGGCCCGACAATGAGCAGTTCTTC | CSASGWPDNEQFF | TRBV20-1 | . | TRBJ2-1 | .
TGCAGCGCTACTAGCGGAGCCGGGGAGCTGTTTTTT | CSATSGAGELFF | TRBV29-1 | . | TRBJ2-2 | TRBD2
TGTGCCAGCAGCGTACAGGGGGCCGACACTGAAGCTTTCTTT | CASSVQGADTEAFF | TRBV11-2 | . | TRBJ1-1 | TRBD1
TGTGCCATAGGGAGGGGGGAGCTGTTTTTT | CAIGRGELFF | TRBV15 | . | TRBJ2-2 | .
TGTGCCAGCAGCCAAGATCTGCCACTTCGGGACGAGCAGTACTTC | CASSQDLPLRDEQYF | TRBV3-1 | . | TRBJ2-7 | .
TGTGCCTGGAGTCCCCCCGGTTTTTACGATCAGCCCCAGCATTTT | CAWSPPGFYDQPQHF | TRBV30 | . | TRBJ1-5 | .
TGCAGCGTTGAGAGCGGGGCATACAATGAGCAGTTCTTC | CSVESGAYNEQFF | TRBV29-1 | . | TRBJ2-1 | TRBD2
TGTGCCAGTAGTATAGATCTTGGCACTAACTATGGCTACACCTTC | CASSIDLGTNYGYTF | TRBV19 | . | TRBJ1-2 | .
TGTGCCAGCTGGAGGTGGGGAGAGGTTCAAGAGACCCAGTACTTC | CASWRWGEVQETQYF | TRBV5-4 | . | TRBJ2-5 | .
TGTGCCAGCAGTTTAATTGGCCTAGTGGGCACTGAAGCTTTCTTT | CASSLIGLVGTEAFF | TRBV12-3/TRBV12-4 | . | TRBJ1-1 | .
TGTGCCAGCAGCGTAGCGGGACAGGGAGTGAACACTGAAGCTTTCTTT | CASSVAGQGVNTEAFF | TRBV9 | . | TRBJ1-1 | TRBD1
TGCAGCGTTGGGGGGCTGCCAGAATCAGCTCCCGCGGGCGCCAAAGAGACCCAGTACTTC | CSVGGLPESAPAGAKETQYF | TRBV29-1 | . | TRBJ2-5 | .
TGCAGCGTTGAAGATCTTCCGAACACTGAAGCTTTCTTT | CSVEDLPNTEAFF | TRBV29-1 | . | TRBJ1-1 | .
TGTGCCAGCAGTTTAGAGTTGCGGGACACTGAAGCTTTCTTT | CASSLELRDTEAFF | TRBV12-3/TRBV12-4 | once | TRBJ1-1 | .
TGTGCCAGCAGCTCGAGGGACAGAATGAACACTGAAGCTTTCTTT | CASSSRDRMNTEAFF | TRBV13 | . | TRBJ1-1 | TRBD1
TGTGCCAGCAGTTACTCGAACGGCGGAGATTACGAGCAGTACTTC | CASSYSNGGDYEQYF | TRBV6-5 | . | TRBJ2-7 | .
TGCAGCGTTCCCGAGCTTCAAGAGACCCAGTACTTC | CSVPELQETQYF | TRBV29-1 | . | TRBJ2-5 | .
TGTGCCAGTAGTATAGGAACCTACAATGAGCAGTTCTTC | CASSIGTYNEQFF | TRBV19 | . | TRBJ2-1 | .